Listed here is a single TCR beta chain. The target of this receptor is not known. Base qualities are missing; no much larger clone stands one base away. The data derive from a study of cytomegalovirus exposure and HLA in healthy donors (dated 2017 in TCRdb). About the investigation overall: According to an earlier analysis of 587 of the donors, some 180 million T cells yielded some 120 million unique TCR beta sequences and 250 to 350 Gb of sequence data. An earlier analysis of approximately 640 of the donors applied high-throughput TCR beta sequencing to assess whether each TCR beta V gene segment acted as functional or pseudogenic. Four to six DR-DQ haplotypes were handled as single units for association and clustering, since linkage in the cohort was strong. All discovery cohort repertoires had been generated using a single sequencing platform. A later analysis re-analyzed previously published TCR beta repertoires from approximately 670 donors and added high-resolution HLA genotyping to study TCR occurrence patterns. The study aimed to test whether signatures of past pathogen exposure could be identified by cataloging public T cell receptors. A separate validation cohort of roughly 110 different subjects was used in addition to the approximately 670-subject first cohort. To predict cytomegalovirus infection status, the study brought together high-throughput TCR immunosequencing, statistical association of individual TCRs with disease status, and machine learning. The number of typed donors differed by locus: roughly 620-630 for A, B, C, DRB1 and DQB1; approximately 520 for DQA1; approximately 600 for DPA1; and 400 to 480 for DPB1. Genome-wide SNP genotypes for about 60% of the roughly 700 donors were used in a later genetic analysis, which treated that subset as a discovery cohort. Among the roughly 400 genotyped donors, roughly 80% belonged to the genetic ancestry cluster associated with self-reported Caucasian donors. Rather than drawing on any new phenotypic data, the later analysis identified candidate immune exposures from TCR beta sequences and the way those sequences occurred across donors. HLA typing included class I and class II loci at four-digit resolution. Alongside the repertoire data, information on donor age, sex, ethnicity and CMV serostatus was compiled. An early release covering some 640 HLA-typed donors comprised about 290 gigabases of sequencing data and tens of millions of unique TCR sequences. The study used immunosequencing to profile the T cell repertoires of more than 650 subjects and linked those repertoires to cytomegalovirus serostatus. Among about 400 genotyped donors of the cohort, an average of around 240,000 unique TCR beta nucleotide sequences was sequenced per donor, of which about 20% were non-productive. What the work shows at the level of the full study, not this receptor alone: Because the 87-base-pair reads could not distinguish some IMGT-functional V segments, including TRBV6-2 and TRBV6-3, those segments were excluded. According to a later analysis, most CMV-associated TCR beta chains appeared to be HLA-restricted, and the HLA associations seemed to be driven largely by CMV exposure. The presence/absence analyses assumed that sequencing depth was roughly uniform across donors, and that assumption may not be true. When HLA alleles, especially DR and DQ, strongly co-occurred, attributing TCR associations to individual alleles was difficult. An association between a missense DCLRE1C variant and V-gene and J-gene trimming of TCR beta chains was found in a later genetic analysis and replicated in an independent cohort. According to a later genetic analysis, donors in an Asian-associated ancestry cluster had fewer N-insertions in productive TCRs than the approximately 700-donor mean. A few of the identified cytomegalovirus-associated TCR beta chains were confirmed in vitro to be specific for cytomegalovirus antigens. Because HLA typing was missing for some donors at each locus, association tests included only the typed subset. In a later analysis, the rate of TCR association differed among HLA loci, with DRB1 alleles having the most associated TCRs and HLA-C alleles having the fewest. This cohort had only TCR beta chains sequenced, and the lack of alpha or paired-chain data limited which features could be detected. A further reported finding was that TCR beta sequences accurately predicted the HLA-A and HLA-B alleles for most subjects in the first cohort. Because counts were too low, some 17 rarely observed V segments, including chromosome 9 orphons, were left out of the earlier analysis of some 600 of the donors. In both the original and validation cohorts, the classifier was reported to diagnose cytomegalovirus status with high specificity and sensitivity. Specific HLA alleles were associated with 15,000 to 20,000 TCR beta sequences at a false discovery rate of 0.05 in a later analysis. A group of highly shared sequence variants was considered likely to be a technical artifact of the sequencing pipeline. CMV serostatus was the only immune exposure information available for the cohort. The study listed 164 TCR beta chains as associated with cytomegalovirus. In a later analysis, HLA-associated TCR beta chains were found to be more clonally expanded and to have lower generation probabilities than equally common non-associated chains. In a later analysis, several top co-occurrence clusters were reported to appear linked to parvovirus B19, influenza, CMV and Epstein-Barr virus. Most TCR sequences were seen in very few donors, while some public TCRs were found in many individuals. In an earlier analysis of some 540 of the donors, most TCR beta V segments appeared in productive rearrangements about 87% or about 30% of the time, broadly matching IMGT annotations. Linkage disequilibrium might explain the correlated functional status among segregating V segments, but an unknown experimental factor could not be excluded. The authors suggested that the approach could potentially be generalized to other disease states and immunological phenotypes.

The CDR3 runs 14 amino acids, cysteine and phenylalanine included. The entry retains the CDR3 DNA only, 42 bases that are in frame from base 1. Here V drops 6 bases and J drops 5 bases, and the junction holds 7 bases not matched to any gene. CDR1 and CDR2, per the germline V gene, are MDHEN and SYDVKM. The library came from the immunoSEQ multiplex PCR assay. The multiplex PCR relied on a mix of 60 forward primers for TCR Vbeta segments and 13 reverse primers for TCR Jbeta segments. The CDR3 region of rearranged TCR beta genes was amplified from genomic DNA with a multiplex PCR assay. The amplified TCR beta libraries were sequenced on the Illumina HiSeq System as 87-base-pair reads. The source study handled its data this way. Across the 670 or so repertoires, a later analysis counted approximately 83 million unique TCR beta chains, roughly 11 million of which were shared by at least two donors. To remove PCR and sequencing errors, raw reads were error-corrected and collapsed into unique sequences using a nearest-neighbor algorithm that merged closely related sequences. CDR3 sequences were aligned to IMGT reference sequences to assign V, D and J gene segments. Each retained sequence needed at least a six-nucleotide match to both a V gene segment and a J gene segment. A rearrangement was called productive if the CDR3 had no stop codons and remained in frame with V and J, and every other rearrangement was called non-productive. CDR3 was defined according to IMGT convention as the region running from the second conserved V-encoded cysteine to the conserved J-encoded phenylalanine. In an earlier analysis of roughly 610 of the donors, sequences lacking an unambiguous match to a single V gene segment were excluded. An earlier analysis of about 600 of the donors called V segments functional above 56.7% productive rearrangements and segregating when the between-donor standard deviation exceeded 5%. A statistical classification framework was built for diagnosing cytomegalovirus status from the catalog of TCR beta chain sequences. V and J gene assignment, in a later analysis, came from comparing TCR nucleotide sequences with IMGT/GENE-DB human TR gene sequences. A later analysis assigned CDR3 sequences and most-parsimonious VDJ recombination scenarios with the TCRdist pipeline. In a later analysis, each TCR beta chain was defined by its CDR3 amino acid sequence together with its V-gene family, and reads without a unique V-gene family were excluded. To address suspected cross-contamination and a sequencing artifact, a later analysis removed a few hundred highly shared, low-generation-probability nucleotide sequences. In a later analysis, a clonal expansion index for each public chain was calculated from normalized within-repertoire ranks of inferred template counts. In a later analysis, generation probabilities were computed with a VDJ recombination model fitted to out-of-frame rearrangements, and the resulting probabilities were checked against IGoR. In a later analysis, TCR-TCR, TCR-HLA and TCR-CMV co-occurrence was scored with hypergeometric tests, and a repertoire-size bias correction was applied to TCR pairs. False discovery rates were estimated in a later analysis by permuting HLA or CMV assignments 20 times. In a later analysis, co-occurring TCRs were grouped using DBSCAN, with TCRdist sequence similarity added in when clustering inside HLA-allele-positive subsets. Co-occurrence clustering excluded repertoires with fewer than 30,000 or more than 120,000 public chains, plus five with anomalous nucleotide sharing. In its TCRdb copy, this immuneACCESS table keeps in-frame sequences only and misses some clones. Where compared with another copy, unresolved V genes explain less than half of these, and the others have no known cause. V, J and clone size reflect that table, while D and trimming were determined from the DNA. This sample lists some 160,000 clones; under 85% were detected once. Approximately 1.5% of the sample comes from the top ten.

In total, roughly 670 healthy bone marrow donors made up the cohort. Cohort members were all nominally healthy when sampled, although unrecorded immune exposures were likely present. The donor tested CMV seronegative and was one of the 352 seronegative cohort members. A peripheral blood sample was provided by each donor, and peripheral blood mononuclear cells were used for TCR beta sequencing. Genomic DNA was extracted from the blood cell samples with the Qiagen DNeasy Blood Extraction Kit. The chain is made from TRBV28 and TRBJ1-5; 7 nucleotides in the junction match TRBD1. Specimen: PBMCs. The clonotype was recovered from a woman aged 30 to 39 in good health and CMV-seronegative. The CDR3 sequence is CASRIQGLHQPQHF. The bases read TGTGCCAGCAGAATACAGGGGTTGCATCAGCCCCAGCATTTT.